A selection of T cell receptor beta chains follows, all from one sample in a study of cytomegalovirus exposure and HLA in healthy donors. TCRdb's copy holds only in-frame clones and misses some; the assay was immunoSEQ multiplex PCR. The sample shows about 110,000 clones, 76% of them seen only once. Specimen: PBMCs. The receptors stem from a woman in her forties or fifties in good health and CMV-seropositive. Each CDR3 is given with its conserved first and last residue. Each record gives: clone size, J gene, V gene, D gene, CDR3 DNA, CDR3 protein. A D gene is named only where the DNA matches it firmly. The size field is filled for only some rows; it gives once, few, many or a size class.

>few|TRBJ2-5|TRBV6-5|.
TGTGCCAGCAGTTACTCTGGACTTTTGGGAGAGACCCAGTACTTC
CASSYSGLLGETQYF
>.|TRBJ2-3|TRBV5-1|TRBD2
TGCGCCAGCAGCATGGGACTAGCGGGGGCCAGCACAGATACGCAGTATTTT
CASSMGLAGASTDTQYF
>.|TRBJ2-2|TRBV5-1|.
TGCGCCAGCAGCTCCCGGACTTTGTCTAGCGGGGAGCTGTTTTTT
CASSSRTLSSGELFF
>.|TRBJ2-3|TRBV19|.
TGTGCCAGTAGTATACAGAACACAGATACGCAGTATTTT
CASSIQNTDTQYF
>few|TRBJ2-1|TRBV6-5|TRBD2
TGTGCCAGCAGTCCATTGGCGGGGGGGAGCAATGAGCAGTTCTTC
CASSPLAGGSNEQFF
>few|TRBJ2-2|TRBV4-3|.
TGCGCCAGCAGCCAACACCCTGTGGGGGGCGGGGAGCTGTTTTTT
CASSQHPVGGGELFF
>.|TRBJ1-2|TRBV6-5|TRBD1
TGTGCCAGCAGTTACGAGGACAGGGACGTCTATGGCTACACCTTC
CASSYEDRDVYGYTF
>.|TRBJ2-7|TRBV2|.
TGTGCCAGCAGTAGCTTGCGCCGCTACGAGCAGTACTTC
CASSSLRRYEQYF
>few|TRBJ2-1|TRBV2|TRBD2
TGTGCCAGCAGTGATGGGGCCAGCGGGAGGAGGGACAATGAGCAGTTCTTC
CASSDGASGRRDNEQFF
>.|TRBJ2-2|TRBV4-2|TRBD2
TGTGCCAGCAGACTAGCGGGGGGAAACACCGGGGAGCTGTTTTTT
CASRLAGGNTGELFF
>.|TRBJ1-6|TRBV7-8|TRBD1
TGTGCCAGCAGCTTAGAGGGGGCCCGGAGCTCCTATAATTCACCCCTCCACTTT
CASSLEGARSSYNSPLHF
>.|TRBJ2-2|TRBV30|.
TGTGCCTGGAGTAGGGGACAGGGTAGCGGGAGAGCGAACACCGGGGAGCTGTTTTTT
CAWSRGQGSGRANTGELFF
>few|TRBJ2-7|TRBV13|TRBD1
TGTGCCAGCAGGTCCTCCAGGGGGAGTCGGGAGCAGTACTTC
CASRSSRGSREQYF
>.|TRBJ2-7|TRBV18|.
TGTGCCAGCTCACCACCCCACAGGGTGGGAGAGCAGTACTTC
CASSPPHRVGEQYF
>.|TRBJ2-7|TRBV11-3|.
TGTGCCAGCAGCCCCGGCGGGCTGGGCTACGAGCAGTACTTC
CASSPGGLGYEQYF
>.|TRBJ2-5|TRBV14|.
TGTGCCAGCAGCGGCGGGGTCTCGGTGGAGACCCAGTACTTC
CASSGGVSVETQYF
>.|TRBJ1-2|TRBV5-1|.
TGCGCCAGCAGCTTCGACAGCTATGGCTACACCTTC
CASSFDSYGYTF
>.|TRBJ1-2|TRBV19|TRBD1
TGTGCCAGTAGTACCGTGACAGGGGCCTATGGCTACACCTTC
CASSTVTGAYGYTF
>.|TRBJ2-5|TRBV19|TRBD2
TGTGCCAGTAGCAGACTAGCGGAAGAGACCCAGTACTTC
CASSRLAEETQYF
>.|TRBJ2-1|TRBV7-3|TRBD1
TGTGCCAGCAGCTCGAAGGGGACAGGGGGTGCGCAGTTCTTC
CASSSKGTGGAQFF
>.|TRBJ2-2|TRBV4-3|.
TGCGCCAGCAGCCAAGAACGGGGAACGGCCGGGGAGCTGTTTTTT
CASSQERGTAGELFF
>.|TRBJ2-7|TRBV5-4|TRBD2
TGCGCCAGCAGCCAAGACCCGGGACTACATCTCTACGAGCAGTACTTC
CASSQDPGLHLYEQYF
>.|TRBJ2-4|TRBV20-1|.
TGCAGTGCTAACGGAGAAAACATTCAGTACTTC
CSANGENIQYF
>.|TRBJ2-7|TRBV21-1|.
TGTGCCAGCAGCATCCTTCAACAGGGCCCCCTCTCCTACGAGCAGTACTTC
CASSILQQGPLSYEQYF
>.|TRBJ2-7|TRBV5-4|TRBD2
TGTGCCAGCAAACGGACTAGCGGGGGGACTACCTACGAGCAGTACTTC
CASKRTSGGTTYEQYF
>few|TRBJ1-5|TRBV11-2|.
TGTGCCAGCAGCTTAGATAGGGGGGGCCAGCCCCAGCATTTT
CASSLDRGGQPQHF
>.|TRBJ2-3|TRBV4-3|TRBD2
TGCGCCAGCAGCCCTCACCTTAGCGGGGCTAGCACAGATACGCAGTATTTT
CASSPHLSGASTDTQYF
>.|TRBJ1-2|TRBV9|TRBD1
TGTGCCAGCAGCCCCCGACCGACAGGGTGGGACTATGGCTACACCTTC
CASSPRPTGWDYGYTF
>.|TRBJ2-1|TRBV5-1|TRBD2
TGCGCCAGCAGCCGCCCTAGCGGGAGTAGCGATGAGCAGTTCTTC
CASSRPSGSSDEQFF
>.|TRBJ2-7|TRBV29-1|TRBD1
TGCAGCGGACAGGGCTCCTACGAGCAGTACTTC
CSGQGSYEQYF
>.|TRBJ1-3|TRBV28|.
TGTGCCAGCCACGGGGGGCTGGGGAACACCATATATTTT
CASHGGLGNTIYF